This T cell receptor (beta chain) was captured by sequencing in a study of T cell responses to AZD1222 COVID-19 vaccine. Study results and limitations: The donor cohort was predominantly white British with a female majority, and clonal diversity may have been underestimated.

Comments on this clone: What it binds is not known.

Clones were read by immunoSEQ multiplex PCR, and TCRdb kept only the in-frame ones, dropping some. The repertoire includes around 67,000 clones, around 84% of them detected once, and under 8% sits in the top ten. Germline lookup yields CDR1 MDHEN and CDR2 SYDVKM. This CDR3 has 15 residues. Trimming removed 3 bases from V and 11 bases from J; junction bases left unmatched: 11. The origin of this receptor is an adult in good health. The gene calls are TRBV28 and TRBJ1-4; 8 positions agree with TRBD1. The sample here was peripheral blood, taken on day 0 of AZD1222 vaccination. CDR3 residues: CASSFHRQGASKLFF. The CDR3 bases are TGTGCCAGCAGTTTCCATAGGCAGGGGGCCTCGAAACTGTTTTTT. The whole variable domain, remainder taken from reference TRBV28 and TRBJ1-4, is DVKVTQSSRYLVKRTGEKVFLECVQDMDHENMFWYRQDPGLGLRLIYFSYDVKMKEKGDIPEGYSVSREKKERFSLILESASTNQTSMYLCASSFHRQGASKLFFGSGTQLSVL.